This T cell receptor beta chain was profiled in a study of T-cell memory formation after mild COVID-19. Study as a whole: In these data, TCR clusters were largely donor specific.

MiXCR, applied by TCRdb to the 5' RACE reads, yields one record per CDR3 protein. The table includes 300,000 to 350,000 distinct CDR3 sequences, roughly an eighth detected once. Germline V gene sequence: CDR1 SGHKS, CDR2 YYEKEE (reference sequence). V lost 4 bases and J lost 4, with 5 bases in between. This CDR3 region has 11 residues. The sequenced sample consisted of PBMCs or a T cell subset sorted from them (not recorded which). The sequence was obtained from a young man who had mild COVID-19 (a few samples of this study predate the infection). Cell type and time point are not known. The rearrangement uses TRBV5-5 and TRBJ2-5; D is unresolved. CDR3 protein: CASSTSETQYF. CDR3 DNA: TGTGCCAGCAGCACCTCAGAGACCCAGTACTTC. Full variable domain (outside the CDR3, taken from reference TRBV5-5 and TRBJ2-5): DAGVTQSPTHLIKTRGQQVTLRCSPISGHKSVSWYQQVLGQGPQFIFQYYEKEERGRGNFPDRFSARQFPNYSSELNVNALLLGDSALYLCASSTSETQYFGPGTRLLVL.